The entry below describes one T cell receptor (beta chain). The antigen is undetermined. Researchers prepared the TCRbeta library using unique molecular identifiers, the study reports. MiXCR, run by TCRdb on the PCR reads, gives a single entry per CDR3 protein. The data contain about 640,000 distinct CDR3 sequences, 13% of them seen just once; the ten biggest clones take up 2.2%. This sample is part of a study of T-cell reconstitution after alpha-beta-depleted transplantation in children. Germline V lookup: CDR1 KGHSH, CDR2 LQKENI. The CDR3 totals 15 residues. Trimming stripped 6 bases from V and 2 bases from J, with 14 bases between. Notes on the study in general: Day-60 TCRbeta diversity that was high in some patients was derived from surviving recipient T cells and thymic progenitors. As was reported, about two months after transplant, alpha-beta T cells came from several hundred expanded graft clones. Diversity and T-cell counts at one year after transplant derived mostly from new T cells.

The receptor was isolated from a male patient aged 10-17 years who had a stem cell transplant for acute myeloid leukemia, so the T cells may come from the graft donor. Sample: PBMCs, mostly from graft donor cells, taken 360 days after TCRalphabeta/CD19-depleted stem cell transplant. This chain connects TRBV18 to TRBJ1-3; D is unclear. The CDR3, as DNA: TGTGCCAGCTCCCCTATCGGGGAACCTGGAAACACCATATATTTT. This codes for CASSPIGEPGNTIYF.